This passage covers 16 T cell receptor beta chains from one sample sequenced in a study of cytomegalovirus exposure and HLA in healthy donors. The PCR ran on 60 Vbeta and 13 Jbeta primers. Data came from immunoSEQ multiplex PCR; TCRdb stores just in-frame clones and leaves some out. Among 160,000 or so clones listed, about 83% were seen once. Sequencing was carried out using PBMCs. Every receptor here comes from a woman in her thirties in good health and CMV-seronegative.

The chain has TRBV9 and TRBJ2-7; 7 bases are a match to TRBD2. Germline CDR1 SGDLS, CDR2 YYNGEE. V gave up 0 bases and J gave up 6 bases; unmatched junction bases: 9. This CDR3 comprises 15 residues. The CDR3, as DNA: TGTGCCAGCAGCGTAGCGGGACCGGGGGAGGGCGAGCAGTACTTC. Its translation: CASSVAGPGEGEQYF.

The rearrangement joins TRBV5-1 to TRBJ2-7, with 8 bases fitting TRBD2. Germline trimming cut 0 bases from V and 5 bases from J; bases unmatched to any gene: 7. Germline V CDR1 and CDR2: SGHRS, YFSETQ. The CDR3 spans 15 residues. The CDR3 is CASSLAGGAGNEQYF. The CDR3 DNA follows: TGCGCCAGCAGCTTGGCCGGGGGGGCTGGGAACGAGCAGTACTTC.

This sequence joins TRBV10-3 and TRBJ1-2, with 9 positions matching TRBD1. The CDR3 has 14 amino acids. Trimming cost V 8 bases and J 3 bases; bases outside gene matches: 7. Germline lookup yields CDR1 ENHRY and CDR2 SYGVKD. The CDR3 DNA is TGTGCCATCCGGGACAGGGCCGGGGACTATGGCTACACCTTC. It translates to CAIRDRAGDYGYTF.

This chain joins TRBV4-1 and TRBJ2-3, with TRBD2 matching over 11 bases. This CDR3 is 18 amino acids long. Germline loops: CDR1 MGHRA, CDR2 YSYEKL. Unmatched junction bases numbered 10, after V lost 4 bases and J lost 1 base. CDR3 DNA: TGCGCCAGCAGCCTCCGAGTAGCGGGAGGGCGTGGCACAGATACGCAGTATTTT. The encoded protein is CASSLRVAGGRGTDTQYF.

This sequence joins TRBV11-2 and TRBJ1-2; D call uncertain. Per the germline V gene, CDR1 is SGHAT and CDR2 is FQNNGV. The CDR3 is 13 amino acids. Trimming took off 5 bases at V and 2 bases at J, with 9 bases between the two ends. The CDR3, as DNA: TGTGCCAGCAGCCCGGGTGGGAACTATGGCTACACCTTC. Its translation: CASSPGGNYGYTF.

This chain links TRBV19 with TRBJ2-3, with D maybe TRBD2 (5 bases). The CDR3 is 15 residues long. Per the germline V gene, CDR1 is LNHDA and CDR2 is SQIVND (reference sequence). V lost 5 bases, J lost 2 bases, and 14 bases lay in between. The CDR3 sequence: CASSVGGFPTDTQYF. DNA for the CDR3: TGTGCCAGTAGTGTAGGAGGCTTCCCCACAGATACGCAGTATTTT.

This rearrangement joins TRBV4-1 to TRBJ1-5; a weak D match, TRBD1 (5 bases). Trimming pared 3 bases from V and 1 base from J, leaving 10 bases between. Looked up from germline, CDR1 is MGHRA and CDR2 is YSYEKL. CDR3 size: 15 residues. The CDR3 protein is CASSQQGLSNQPQHF. CDR3 nucleotide sequence: TGCGCCAGCAGCCAGCAGGGTTTGAGCAATCAGCCCCAGCATTTT.

The rearrangement uses TRBV6-5 and TRBJ1-2; D call uncertain. The CDR3 is made up of 11 amino acids. The V and J ends lost 5 bases and 5 bases respectively, with 6 bases between them. CDR1 is MNHEY and CDR2 is SVGAGI in the germline V gene. The CDR3 nucleotides are TGTGCCAGCAGTCGAGGGTATGGCTACACCTTC. Amino acids: CASSRGYGYTF.

This chain joins TRBV6-5 and TRBJ2-1, with 7 positions matching TRBD1. Germline CDR1 and CDR2: MNHEY and SVGAGI. This CDR3 has 11 residues. V lost 5 bases and J lost 8; bases outside the gene matches: 0. Here the CDR3 DNA reads TGTGCCAGCAGTAGGGGGCATGAGCAGTTCTTC. This translates into CASSRGHEQFF.

This clone came up a few times. As DNA, the CDR3 is TGTGCCAGCAGCCCCGGCGGGGGCAGGGCTAATGAAAAACTGTTTTTT. It is translated as CASSPGGGRANEKLFF. The chain uses TRBV7-9 and TRBJ1-4; a weak D match, TRBD1 (6 bases). The CDR3 is 16 residues long. From germline, CDR1 is SEHNR and CDR2 FQNEAQ (reference sequence). The V end was cut by 5 bases, the J end by 3 bases, with 16 bases between. Filled out from reference TRBV7-9 and TRBJ1-4, the complete variable domain reads DTGVSQNPRHKITKRGQNVTFRCDPISEHNRLYWYRQTLGQGPEFLTYFQNEAQLEKSRLLSDRFSAERPKGSFSTLEIQRTEQGDSAMYLCASSPGGGRANEKLFFGSGTQLSVL.

V usage is TRBV7-9 and J usage is TRBJ2-5; tentative D call: TRBD2 (5 bases). The CDR3 extends over 13 amino acids. Trimming took off 3 bases at V and 5 bases at J, with 10 bases between the two ends. Looked up from germline, CDR1 is SEHNR and CDR2 is FQNEAQ (reference sequence). For the CDR3, the DNA is TGTGCCAGCAGCTTTTCCGGGATGGAGACCCAGTACTTC. Protein product: CASSFSGMETQYF.

The chain carries TRBV4-2 and TRBJ2-2, with 12 bases that match TRBD2. Trimming removed 3 bases from V and 2 bases from J; junction bases left unmatched: 7. Germline V CDR1 and CDR2: LGHNA, YNFKEQ. The CDR3 length is 18 residues. In nucleotides, the CDR3 is TGTGCCAGCAGCCAGCAGAAGGGACTAGCGGGCAACACCGGGGAGCTGTTTTTT. Its translation: CASSQQKGLAGNTGELFF.

The chain employs TRBV28 and TRBJ2-4; TRBD1 aligns across 10 bases. The trim removed 4 bases at V and 7 bases at J, leaving 7 bases unmatched. Germline assignment: CDR1 MDHEN and CDR2 SYDVKM. This CDR3 is built from 15 residues. The CDR3 loop reads CASSSPGTGANIQYF. The CDR3 region has the DNA TGTGCCAGCAGTTCCCCAGGGACAGGGGCGAACATTCAGTACTTC.

This clone appeared a single time. V gene TRBV7-9 combines with J gene TRBJ2-3; the D gene is possibly TRBD2 (8 bases). The CDR3 runs to 16 residues. Germline V lookup: CDR1 SEHNR, CDR2 FQNEAQ (reference sequence). Trimming shortened V by 7 bases and J by 3 bases, and 20 bases separated the two germline ends. CDR3 protein: CASISGGSRGTDTQYF. The CDR3 DNA sequence: TGTGCCAGCATCAGCGGGGGAAGCAGGGGGACAGATACGCAGTATTTT.

J is TRBJ1-6 and V is TRBV15; possible D gene TRBD1, 5 bases. The CDR3 has 17 amino acids. Trimming removed 0 bases from V and 10 bases from J, with 19 bases in between. Germline V gene lookup returns CDR1 LNHNV and CDR2 YYDKDF (reference sequence). This CDR3 reads CATSREGRGRVSSPLHF. As DNA, the CDR3 is TGTGCCACCAGCAGAGAAGGAAGGGGCAGGGTGAGCTCACCCCTCCACTTT. The whole variable domain, remainder taken from reference TRBV15 and TRBJ1-6, is DAMVIQNPRYQVTQFGKPVTLSCSQTLNHNVMYWYQQKSSQAPKLLFHYYDKDFNNEADTPDNFQSRRPNTSFCFLDIRSPGLGDTAMYLCATSREGRGRVSSPLHFGNGTRLTVT.

The CDR3 DNA reads TGTGCCAGCAGTTTAATGCTAGCGGTGGACCAAGAGACCCAGTACTTC. This encodes CASSLMLAVDQETQYF. The V and J genes are TRBV28 and TRBJ2-5; 7 nucleotides line up with TRBD2. CDR1 is MDHEN, CDR2 SYDVKM, per germline. The CDR3 length is 16 residues. The J segment lost 0 bases and the V segment lost 2 bases, leaving 6 bases of the junction unmatched.